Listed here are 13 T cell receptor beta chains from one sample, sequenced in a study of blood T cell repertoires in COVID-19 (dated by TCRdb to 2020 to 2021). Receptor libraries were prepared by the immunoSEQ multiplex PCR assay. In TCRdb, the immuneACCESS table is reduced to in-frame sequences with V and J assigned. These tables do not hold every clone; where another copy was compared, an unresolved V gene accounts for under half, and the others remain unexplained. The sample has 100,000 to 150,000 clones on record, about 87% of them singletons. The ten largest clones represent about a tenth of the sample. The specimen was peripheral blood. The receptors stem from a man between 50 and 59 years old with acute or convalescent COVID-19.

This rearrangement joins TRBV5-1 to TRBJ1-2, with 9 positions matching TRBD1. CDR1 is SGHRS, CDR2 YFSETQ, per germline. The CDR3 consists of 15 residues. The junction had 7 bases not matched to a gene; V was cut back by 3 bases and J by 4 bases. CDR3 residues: CASSSRTGAVYGYTF. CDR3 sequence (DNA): TGCGCCAGCAGCTCAAGGACAGGGGCGGTCTATGGCTACACCTTC.

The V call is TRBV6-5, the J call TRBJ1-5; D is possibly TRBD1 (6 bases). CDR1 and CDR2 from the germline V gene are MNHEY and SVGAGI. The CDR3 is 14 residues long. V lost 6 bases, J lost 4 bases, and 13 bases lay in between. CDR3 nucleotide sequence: TGTGCCAGCAGGGACACAGGGTTGAATCAGCCCCAGCATTTT. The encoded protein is CASRDTGLNQPQHF.

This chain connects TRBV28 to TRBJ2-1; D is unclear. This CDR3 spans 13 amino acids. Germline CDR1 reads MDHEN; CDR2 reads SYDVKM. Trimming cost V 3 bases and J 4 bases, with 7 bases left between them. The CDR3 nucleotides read TGTGCCAGCAGTTTCCCCGGGTACAATGAGCAGTTCTTC. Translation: CASSFPGYNEQFF.

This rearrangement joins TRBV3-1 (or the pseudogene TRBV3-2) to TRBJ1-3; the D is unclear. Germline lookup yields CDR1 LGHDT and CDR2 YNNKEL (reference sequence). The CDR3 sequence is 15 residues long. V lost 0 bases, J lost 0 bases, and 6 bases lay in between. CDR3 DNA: TGTGCCAGCAGCCAAGAACGGGTCTCTGGAAACACCATATATTTT. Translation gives CASSQERVSGNTIYF.

The CDR3 DNA follows: TGTGCCAGCAACCAGGGGGCCGGTCAGCCCCAGCATTTT. Amino acid sequence: CASNQGAGQPQHF. V usage is TRBV7-9 and J usage is TRBJ1-5, with 8 bases matching TRBD1. The length of the CDR3 is 13 residues. With V trimmed by 7 bases and J by 6 bases, 5 bases remained unmatched. Germline V gives CDR1 SEHNR, CDR2 FQNEAQ (reference sequence).

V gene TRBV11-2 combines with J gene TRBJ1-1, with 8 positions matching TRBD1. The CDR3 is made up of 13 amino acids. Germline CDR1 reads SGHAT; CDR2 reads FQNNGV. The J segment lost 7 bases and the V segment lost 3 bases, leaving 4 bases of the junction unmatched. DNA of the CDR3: TGTGCCAGCAGCTTCACAGGGGGTATTGAAGCTTTCTTT. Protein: CASSFTGGIEAFF.

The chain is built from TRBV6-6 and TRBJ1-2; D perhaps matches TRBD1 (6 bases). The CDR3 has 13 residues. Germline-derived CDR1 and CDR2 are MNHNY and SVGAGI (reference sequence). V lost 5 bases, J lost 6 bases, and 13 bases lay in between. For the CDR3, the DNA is TGTGCCAGCAGTACGTTACAGGGTGATGGCTACACCTTC. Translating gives CASSTLQGDGYTF.

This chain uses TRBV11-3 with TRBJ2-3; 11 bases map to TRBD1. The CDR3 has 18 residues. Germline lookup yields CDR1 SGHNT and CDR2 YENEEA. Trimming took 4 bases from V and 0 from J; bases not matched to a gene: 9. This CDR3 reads CASSSYSGTGGSTDTQYF. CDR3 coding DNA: TGTGCCAGCAGCTCTTACTCCGGGACAGGGGGAAGCACAGATACGCAGTATTTT.

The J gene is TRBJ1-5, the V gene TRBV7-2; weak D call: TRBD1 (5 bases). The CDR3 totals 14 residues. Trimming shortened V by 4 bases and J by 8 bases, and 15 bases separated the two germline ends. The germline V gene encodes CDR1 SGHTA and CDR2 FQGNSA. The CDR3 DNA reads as TGTGCCAGCAGCTCCGAAGCAGGGTTAAAGCCCCAGCATTTT. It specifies CASSSEAGLKPQHF.

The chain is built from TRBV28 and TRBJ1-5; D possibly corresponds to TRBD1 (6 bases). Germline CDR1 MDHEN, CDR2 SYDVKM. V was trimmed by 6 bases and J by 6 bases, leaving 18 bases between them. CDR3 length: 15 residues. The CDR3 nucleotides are TGTGCCAGCAGATTGATGTCAGGGGTCTCTCAGCCCCAGCATTTT. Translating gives CASRLMSGVSQPQHF.

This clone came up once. CDR3 sequence: CSVLGQGAYNEQFF. The CDR3 bases are TGCAGCGTTCTCGGACAGGGAGCCTACAATGAGCAGTTCTTC. The V gene is TRBV29-1, the J gene TRBJ2-1, with 8 bases aligning to TRBD1. The V and J ends lost 5 bases and 2 bases, in that order; junction bases with no gene match: 5. From germline, CDR1 is SQVTM and CDR2 ANQGSEA. This CDR3 is 14 amino acids long.

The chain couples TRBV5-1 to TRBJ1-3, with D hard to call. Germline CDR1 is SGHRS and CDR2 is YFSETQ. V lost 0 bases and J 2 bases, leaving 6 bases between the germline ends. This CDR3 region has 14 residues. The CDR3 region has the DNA TGCGCCAGCAGCTTGGGAACGGCTGGAAACACCATATATTTT. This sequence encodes CASSLGTAGNTIYF.

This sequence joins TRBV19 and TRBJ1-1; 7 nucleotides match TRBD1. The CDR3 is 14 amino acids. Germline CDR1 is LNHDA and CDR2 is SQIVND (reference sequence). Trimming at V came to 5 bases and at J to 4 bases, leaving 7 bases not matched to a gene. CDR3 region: CASSRQGSGTEAFF. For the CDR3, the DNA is TGTGCCAGTAGTCGACAGGGATCGGGCACTGAAGCTTTCTTT.